The entry below describes one T cell receptor (beta chain). The data originate from a study of blood T cell repertoires in COVID-19. Across the whole study: T cells, B-cell-depleted T cells, or PBMCs supplied cDNA or gDNA.

The CDR3 loop spans 15 amino acids. Germline V gene data show CDR1 as SGDLS and CDR2 as YYNGEE. V gave up 3 bases and J gave up 3 bases; unmatched junction bases: 7. In the source study's methods: Quantification of nucleated cells was approximated via reference gene primer amplification. TCRdb's copy holds only in-frame clones and misses some; the assay was immunoSEQ multiplex PCR. That table gives V, J and clone size, and the DNA gave D and trimming. The sample shows 95,000 to 150,000 clones, 80% to 85% of them seen only once. This sequence joins TRBV9 and TRBJ1-1, with 8 positions matching TRBD1. Sequencing was carried out using peripheral blood. This receptor was identified in a woman aged 50 to 65 with acute or convalescent COVID-19. CDR3 coding DNA: TGTGCCAGCAGCGCCGACAGGGGCACATACACTGAAGCTTTCTTT. Translating gives CASSADRGTYTEAFF.